This T cell receptor (beta chain) was retrieved from a study of PD-1 blockade in classical Hodgkin lymphoma. Libraries were prepared by immunoSEQ multiplex PCR; TCRdb keeps only in-frame clonotypes and omits some of them. The sample has fewer than 100,000 clones; roughly 90% are singletons. Broader study findings: Exclusion removed patients who began nivolumab under 1 year after ASCT. By C4D1 there was a significant rise in CD4+ TCR diversity but not in CD8+ TCR diversity. Complete responders matched newly diagnosed patients in baseline diversity.

Exposure to brentuximab vedotin varied, and each patient had relapsed following autologous stem cell transplantation. Complete response, partial response or progressive disease constituted the best responses recorded. In this sample, this clone turned up once. Its target is not known. V shed 7 bases and J 3 bases; nucleotides not matched to a gene: 11. Germline V CDR1 and CDR2: SGHNT, YYREEE (reference sequence). There are 17 residues in the CDR3. The rearrangement uses TRBV5-4 and TRBJ2-6; 9 bases fit TRBD1. Source: peripheral blood mononuclear cells (PBMCs), taken at baseline. The sequence came from a human donor with classical Hodgkin lymphoma. The CDR3 DNA sequence: TGTGCCAGCGGAGGGGGGACAGGGCGAGTTGGGGCCAACGTCCTGACTTTC. This translates into CASGGGTGRVGANVLTF.